This T cell receptor beta chain is from a study of technical replicates of blood from several donors. Libraries were prepared by immunoSEQ multiplex PCR; TCRdb keeps only in-frame clonotypes and omits some of them. Of approximately 50,000 clones listed, more than 70% are singletons. Trimming left V 6 bases short and J 1 base short, with 15 bases between. Germline-derived CDR1 and CDR2 are MNHNS and SASEGT. This CDR3 has 15 residues. V and J are TRBV6-1 and TRBJ1-1, with a tentative D call TRBD1 (5 bases). This receptor was identified in a human donor in good health. Some clones in this sample may be carry-over from other donors' samples. Sequencing used PBMCs. The CDR3 nucleotides read TGTGCCAGCAGAGCCCTTAGAGGACAGAACACTGAAGCTTTCTTT. It is translated as CASRALRGQNTEAFF.